The 28 T cell receptor beta chains given below trace back to one sample, sequenced in a study of shared clonotypes between healthy human individuals (dated by TCRdb to the early 2020s). Library preparation used the immunoSEQ multiplex PCR assay. TCRdb stores this immuneACCESS table with in-frame sequences only. Part of the clones is absent; in the studies checked, under half of the shortfall reflects unresolved V genes, and no reason is known for the rest. Recorded for this sample are about 2.2 million clones; just under 95% of them occurred a single time. 1.5% to 2% of the sample comes from the top ten. CD8 naive samples were CD45RO-negative cells positively selected for CCR7, giving a CD45RA+CCR7+ population that excluded TemRA cells. The sequenced material came from naive CD8+ T cells from PBMCs. The cell subset or site label, as the study defines it: CD45RA+CCR7+. The receptors here all came from a man aged 18 to 29 in good health. Some clones in this sample may be carry-over from other donors' samples.

The chain couples TRBV28 to TRBJ2-1; TRBD1 agrees at 10 bases. CDR1 is MDHEN and CDR2 is SYDVKM in the germline V gene. The CDR3 sequence is 14 residues long. Germline trimming cut 4 bases from V and 5 bases from J; bases unmatched to any gene: 2. CDR3 coding DNA: TGTGCCAGCAGTTGGACAGGGGGAGACAATGAGCAGTTCTTC. Translation: CASSWTGGDNEQFF.

The chain is built from TRBV4-1 and TRBJ2-3; D uncertain. The CDR3 has 14 residues. V was trimmed by 1 base and J by 6 bases, leaving 11 bases between them. Germline V gives CDR1 MGHRA, CDR2 YSYEKL. The DNA for the CDR3 is TGCGCCAGCAGCCAAGTTTCTGGCTTGGATACGCAGTATTTT. It yields the protein CASSQVSGLDTQYF.

This chain joins TRBV30 and TRBJ1-2; D gene unclear. Germline V lookup: CDR1 GTSNPN, CDR2 SVGIG (reference sequence). With 2 bases removed from V and 7 bases from J, the gap between germline ends came to 11 bases. The CDR3 covers 12 residues. CDR3 sequence (DNA): TGTGCCTGGAGTTTGGTCCAGATTGGCTACACCTTC. It encodes CAWSLVQIGYTF.

The chain uses TRBV10-3 and TRBJ1-2; TRBD1 agrees at 9 bases. The J segment lost 1 base and the V segment lost 10 bases, leaving 7 bases of the junction unmatched. Germline CDR1 and CDR2: ENHRY and SYGVKD. The CDR3 runs to 14 residues. The CDR3 DNA reads as TGTGCCAGCCGGGACAGGGACGATAACTATGGCTACACCTTC. Translation: CASRDRDDNYGYTF.

The V and J genes are TRBV19 and TRBJ1-1; TRBD1 matches at 7 bases. Germline loops: CDR1 LNHDA, CDR2 SQIVND (reference sequence). The CDR3 has 17 amino acids. V trimming: 3 bases; J trimming: 1 base; junction bases outside the gene matches: 11. CDR3 protein: CASSMEARGGWNTEAFF. CDR3 sequence (DNA): TGTGCCAGTAGTATGGAGGCTAGAGGGGGCTGGAACACTGAAGCTTTCTTT.

J is TRBJ2-1 and V is TRBV9, with D perhaps TRBD2 (6 bases). Germline lookup yields CDR1 SGDLS and CDR2 YYNGEE. The CDR3 has 15 residues. Trimming stripped 3 bases from V and 8 bases from J, with 18 bases between. This chain's CDR3 is CASSAEPGLLDEQFF. Here the CDR3 DNA reads TGTGCCAGCAGCGCCGAACCGGGACTTTTAGATGAGCAGTTCTTC.

The V and J genes are TRBV27 and TRBJ2-7; possible D gene TRBD1, 5 bases. Germline assignment: CDR1 MNHEY and CDR2 SMNVEV (reference sequence). Between the trimmed V and J ends, which lost 0 bases and 4 bases, there was a span of 13 bases. This CDR3 comprises 15 residues. The chain's CDR3 is CASSLSKGVRYEQYF. The CDR3 nucleotides read TGTGCCAGCAGTTTATCGAAAGGGGTTCGGTACGAGCAGTACTTC.

This clone was counted a single time. The chain has TRBV6-6 and TRBJ1-2; D perhaps matches TRBD1 (5 bases). V dropped 5 bases and J dropped 3 bases, with 16 bases sitting between them. Germline V gives CDR1 MNHNY, CDR2 SVGAGI (reference sequence). The CDR3 runs to 15 residues. The CDR3 DNA is TGTGCCAGCAGTCTAGTCGTAGGGACCTACTATGGCTACACCTTC. Residues: CASSLVVGTYYGYTF.

V is TRBV4-3 and J is TRBJ2-1; D may be TRBD1 (5 bases). Trimming took off 0 bases at V and 8 bases at J, with 14 bases between the two ends. The CDR3 is made up of 15 amino acids. The germline V gene encodes CDR1 LGHNA and CDR2 YSLEER. This CDR3 reads CASSQDRGPSYEQFF. The CDR3 DNA reads TGCGCCAGCAGCCAAGATAGGGGCCCGTCCTATGAGCAGTTCTTC.

With regard to this clone: Other DNA sequences from this sample encode an identical CDR3 as well. This chain links TRBV28 with TRBJ2-2; no clear D gene. Germline lookup yields CDR1 MDHEN and CDR2 SYDVKM. The V end lost 3 bases, the J end lost 1 base, and 6 bases lay between the germline ends. The CDR3 contains 14 residues. The CDR3 region is CASSLVGNTGELFF. For the CDR3, the DNA is TGTGCCAGCAGTTTGGTGGGGAACACCGGGGAGCTGTTTTTT.

The chain has TRBV9 and TRBJ2-7; TRBD1 might be the D (5 bases). The germline CDR1 and CDR2 sequences are SGDLS and YYNGEE. The CDR3 has 12 residues. Trimming shortened V by 4 bases and J by 3 bases, and 8 bases separated the two germline ends. The chain's CDR3 is CASSLDSYEQYF. For the CDR3, the DNA is TGTGCCAGCAGCCTAGACAGCTACGAGCAGTACTTC.

The chain links TRBV27 to TRBJ2-1; D is possibly TRBD2 (6 bases). This CDR3 contains 16 residues. CDR1 and CDR2 from the germline V gene are MNHEY and SMNVEV (reference sequence). The V end lost 4 bases, the J end lost 0 bases, and 13 bases lay between the germline ends. The CDR3 protein is CASSSREQSSYNEQFF. The CDR3, as DNA: TGTGCCAGCAGTTCTCGGGAGCAGAGCTCCTACAATGAGCAGTTCTTC.

CDR3 nucleotides: TGTGCCAGCAGCTTCCGAGGGGATCCGGGGGGCTACAATGAGCAGTTCTTC. This codes for CASSFRGDPGGYNEQFF. V usage is TRBV7-8 and J usage is TRBJ2-1, with TRBD2 identical over 7 bases. This CDR3 region has 17 residues. CDR1 is SGHVS, CDR2 FQNEAQ, per germline. J lost 3 bases, V lost 3 bases, and 11 bases had no gene match.

With respect to this clone: Other DNA variants within this sample encode the same CDR3. The V call is TRBV28, the J call TRBJ2-7; 9 nucleotides match TRBD1. V lost 0 bases to trimming and J lost 4 bases; unmatched junction nucleotides: 4. This CDR3 has 15 amino acids. CDR1 and CDR2 (germline): MDHEN, SYDVKM. CDR3 region: CASSLWGQGTYEQYF. As DNA, the CDR3 is TGTGCCAGCAGTTTATGGGGACAGGGTACGTACGAGCAGTACTTC.

This clone was observed once. The genes are TRBV7-9 and TRBJ2-1, with a tentative D call TRBD2 (5 bases). The germline V and J ends were trimmed by 0 bases and 3 bases, with 9 bases remaining between them. The CDR3 is 15 amino acids. Germline CDR1 is SEHNR and CDR2 is FQNEAQ (reference sequence). The CDR3, as DNA: TGTGCCAGCAGCTTAGCGGACTTGGTCTACAATGAGCAGTTCTTC. Its translation: CASSLADLVYNEQFF. The variable domain in full, with the rest retrieved from reference TRBV7-9 and TRBJ2-1, is DTGVSQNPRHKITKRGQNVTFRCDPISEHNRLYWYRQTLGQGPEFLTYFQNEAQLEKSRLLSDRFSAERPKGSFSTLEIQRTEQGDSAMYLCASSLADLVYNEQFFGPGTRLTVL.

This clone was counted only a few times. The same CDR3 arises from other DNA sequences in this sample as well. This chain connects TRBV27 to TRBJ1-1; TRBD1 agrees at 8 bases. J lost 1 base, V lost 5 bases, and 3 bases had no gene match. The germline gives CDR1 MNHEY, CDR2 SMNVEV (reference sequence). This CDR3 has 14 amino acids. The CDR3: CASSLTGANTEAFF. CDR3 DNA: TGTGCCAGCAGTCTGACAGGGGCGAACACTGAAGCTTTCTTT.

This chain joins TRBV28 and TRBJ1-1; D not certain. Germline V gives CDR1 MDHEN, CDR2 SYDVKM. The CDR3 has 16 amino acids. The ends were cut back, 3 bases at V and 0 bases at J, with 14 bases in the middle. CDR3 nucleotides: TGTGCCAGCAGTTTGTGGGGAATAGGCGTGAACACTGAAGCTTTCTTT. This codes for CASSLWGIGVNTEAFF. The whole variable domain, remainder taken from reference TRBV28 and TRBJ1-1, is DVKVTQSSRYLVKRTGEKVFLECVQDMDHENMFWYRQDPGLGLRLIYFSYDVKMKEKGDIPEGYSVSREKKERFSLILESASTNQTSMYLCASSLWGIGVNTEAFFGQGTRLTVV.

The chain couples TRBV5-1 to TRBJ2-7, with D possibly being TRBD1 (5 bases). Trimming pared 0 bases from V and 4 bases from J, leaving 14 bases between. The CDR3 runs to 15 residues. Per germline, CDR1 SGHRS and CDR2 YFSETQ. CDR3 bases: TGCGCCAGCAGCTTGGGCTTCACATACAGGTACGAGCAGTACTTC. Its protein is CASSLGFTYRYEQYF.

This sequence joins TRBV5-6 and TRBJ2-2; 14 bases line up with TRBD2. Trimming took 4 bases from V and 6 from J; bases not matched to a gene: 2. The germline gives CDR1 SGHDT, CDR2 YYEEEE. This CDR3 is 15 amino acids long. The CDR3: CASSPGLAGAGELFF. In DNA, the CDR3 is TGTGCCAGCAGCCCGGGACTAGCGGGAGCCGGGGAGCTGTTTTTT.

The rearrangement uses TRBV25-1 and TRBJ1-2; 9 bases agree with TRBD1. The CDR3 covers 15 residues. Per the germline V gene, CDR1 is MGHDK and CDR2 is SYGVNS. Trimming removed 2 bases from V and 2 bases from J; junction bases left unmatched: 3. The DNA of the CDR3 is TGTGCCAGCAGTGAAAAAGGGACAGGGAACTATGGCTACACCTTC. This gives the protein CASSEKGTGNYGYTF.

This rearrangement joins TRBV7-8 to TRBJ2-2; D perhaps matches TRBD2 (6 bases). With 1 base removed from V and 0 bases from J, the gap between germline ends came to 15 bases. The CDR3 consists of 18 residues. Germline V gene data show CDR1 as SGHVS and CDR2 as FQNEAQ. CDR3 sequence (DNA): TGTGCCAGCAGCTTAGGCGGACTACCGTTCGCGAACACCGGGGAGCTGTTTTTT. Protein: CASSLGGLPFANTGELFF.

This clone was seen a few times. This chain links TRBV7-9 with TRBJ1-5; tentative D call: TRBD1 (5 bases). The CDR3 length is 13 residues. V gave up 0 bases and J gave up 8 bases, with 8 bases separating them. CDR1 is SEHNR, CDR2 FQNEAQ, per germline (reference sequence). The CDR3 region is CASSLAGDEPQHF. The CDR3 region has the DNA TGTGCCAGCAGCTTAGCAGGGGATGAGCCCCAGCATTTT. Full variable domain (remainder filled in from reference TRBV7-9 and TRBJ1-5): DTGVSQNPRHKITKRGQNVTFRCDPISEHNRLYWYRQTLGQGPEFLTYFQNEAQLEKSRLLSDRFSAERPKGSFSTLEIQRTEQGDSAMYLCASSLAGDEPQHFGDGTRLSIL.

This chain uses TRBV19 with TRBJ2-1, with a tentative D call TRBD2 (6 bases). V was clipped by 6 bases and J by 5 bases, with 11 bases between them. This CDR3 comprises 13 residues. CDR1 LNHDA and CDR2 SQIVND come from the germline V gene (reference sequence). The CDR3 protein is CASRPTRDNEQFF. CDR3 DNA: TGTGCCAGTAGGCCGACTAGGGACAATGAGCAGTTCTTC. The complete variable domain, with remaining parts taken from reference TRBV19 and TRBJ2-1, reads DGGITQSPKYLFRKEGQNVTLSCEQNLNHDAMYWYRQDPGQGLRLIYYSQIVNDFQKGDIAEGYSVSREKKESFPLTVTSAQKNPTAFYLCASRPTRDNEQFFGPGTRLTVL.

The chain joins TRBV2 to TRBJ2-3, with TRBD2 matching over 9 bases. Trimming removed 4 bases from V and 6 bases from J; junction bases left unmatched: 11. The length of the CDR3 is 16 residues. Germline V gives CDR1 SNHLY, CDR2 FYNNEI. The CDR3 DNA is TGTGCCAGCAGTGGCCCGACTAGCGGAGGGGAGGATACGCAGTATTTT. Encoded protein: CASSGPTSGGEDTQYF.

For this clone: Additional DNA sequences in this sample encode the identical CDR3. This chain uses TRBV4-3 with TRBJ2-7; D tentatively fits TRBD1 or TRBD2 (5 bases each). The germline V gene encodes CDR1 LGHNA and CDR2 YSLEER. V was clipped by 0 bases and J by 0 bases, with 9 bases between them. This CDR3 has 15 residues. The CDR3 protein is CASSQDAGSSYEQYF. The CDR3 DNA reads TGCGCCAGCAGCCAAGATGCAGGGAGCTCCTACGAGCAGTACTTC.

The chain has TRBV2 and TRBJ2-1, with 8 bases lining up with TRBD1. The CDR3 runs 15 residues. V lost 5 bases and J lost 5; bases outside the gene matches: 8. CDR1 SNHLY and CDR2 FYNNEI come from the germline V gene. The CDR3 bases are TGTGCCAGCAGTATCGGACAGGGTAATGACAATGAGCAGTTCTTC. Its protein product is CASSIGQGNDNEQFF.

V gene TRBV28 combines with J gene TRBJ1-5; TRBD1 is a possible D gene (6 bases). Germline-derived CDR1 and CDR2 are MDHEN and SYDVKM. The CDR3 length is 14 residues. V was pared by 6 bases and J by 2 bases, with 11 bases between. The CDR3 nucleotides read TGTGCCAGCAGGGAGGGGGGGGGCAATCAGCCCCAGCATTTT. It yields the protein CASREGGGNQPQHF.

This clone was counted a few times. The J gene is TRBJ1-4, the V gene TRBV30; 7 nucleotides line up with TRBD1. Losses at the gene ends were 0 bases for V and 7 bases for J; bases not matched to a gene: 5. This CDR3 is 14 amino acids long. Germline CDR1 reads GTSNPN; CDR2 reads SVGIG (reference sequence). The DNA for the CDR3 is TGTGCCTGGAGTGTAGAGGGGGCGGGTGAAAAACTGTTTTTT. This encodes CAWSVEGAGEKLFF.